These T cell receptor beta chains were read from a single sample in a study of blood T cell repertoires in COVID-19. The method was immunoSEQ multiplex PCR; TCRdb's version includes in-frame clones alone and lacks a portion of them. The data contain fewer than 350,000 clones, 75% to 90% of them seen just once; the ten biggest clones take up under 3%. The source material was PBMCs or T cells enriched from blood (not recorded which). Every receptor here comes from a woman in her 50s who had recovered from COVID-19. CDR3s include the opening cysteine and the closing phenylalanine or tryptophan. A D gene is named only where the DNA matches it firmly. Size is stated for part of the rows, as once, few or many counts, or as a class when the clone is expanded.

TGTGCCAGCAGGCATCCCCAATCCGGGAAAATCGAGCAGTTCTTC	CASRHPQSGKIEQFF	.	.	TRBV28	TRBJ2-1
TGTGCCAGCAGCCCGGGACACGGGATGTTCTCCCCGACCTACGAGCAGTACTTC	CASSPGHGMFSPTYEQYF	.	.	TRBV5-4	TRBJ2-7
TGCAGCGTTCGGGACGGCCGGGGGGCAGCTTTCTTT	CSVRDGRGAAFF	.	.	TRBV29-1	TRBJ1-1
TGTGCCAGCAGCTCCCATAGCGGAATTAAAGAGACCCAGTACTTC	CASSSHSGIKETQYF	.	.	TRBV11-2	TRBJ2-5
TGTGCCAGCAGCTTCTTCCAGGGTAACTATGGCTACACCTTC	CASSFFQGNYGYTF	.	.	TRBV5-6	TRBJ1-2
TGTGCCAGCTCACCAAATCCGAGGGGAAACACCATATATTTT	CASSPNPRGNTIYF	once	.	TRBV18	TRBJ1-3
TGTGCCAGCAGGCGAAGAACAGGGGAACAGCCCCAGCATTTT	CASRRRTGEQPQHF	.	TRBD1	TRBV6-5	TRBJ1-5
TGTGCCAGCTCACCATCAGGTGACAATCAGCCCCAGCATTTT	CASSPSGDNQPQHF	.	.	TRBV18	TRBJ1-5
TGTGCCAGCAGCGCCCAGACAGGGGGGACCCAGTACTTC	CASSAQTGGTQYF	once	TRBD1	TRBV12-3/TRBV12-4	TRBJ2-5
TGTGCCTGGAGTGGGGCTTTGGTAGGGAGCACTGAAGCTTTCTTT	CAWSGALVGSTEAFF	.	.	TRBV30	TRBJ1-1
TGTGCCAGCAGCGGCCTACCGGTAGCGGGGGGCCGGGGATACGAGCAGTACTTC	CASSGLPVAGGRGYEQYF	.	TRBD2	TRBV5-6	TRBJ2-7
TGCGCCAGCAGCCAAACAGGTTACAATGAGCAGTTCTTC	CASSQTGYNEQFF	.	.	TRBV4-3	TRBJ2-1
TGTGCCATCAGTTCTACCGGGACAGCCTATGGCTACACCTTC	CAISSTGTAYGYTF	.	TRBD1	TRBV10-3	TRBJ1-2
TGTGCCAGCAGCTTAGACCCCAGGGTCGGACAGTACTTC	CASSLDPRVGQYF	few	.	TRBV7-8	TRBJ2-7
TGTGCCGAAAGACGGGGAAAAAAAATAGCAAAAACGAACACCGGGGAGCTGTTTTTT	CAERRGKKIAKTNTGELFF	.	.	TRBV27	TRBJ2-2
TGTGCCAGCAGACCTGATCAGAATTCACCCCTCCACTTT	CASRPDQNSPLHF	.	.	TRBV2	TRBJ1-6
TGTGCCAGCAGCTTAAGCGCGTCCCCCTCTAGTGAAAAACTGTTTTTT	CASSLSASPSSEKLFF	.	.	TRBV7-6	TRBJ1-4
TGTGCCAGCACCCAGCGCTCCTACGAGCAGTACTTC	CASTQRSYEQYF	.	.	TRBV5-8	TRBJ2-7
TGTGCCAACGCCCGGGACACTCTCACCGGGGAGCTGTTTTTT	CANARDTLTGELFF	.	.	TRBV2	TRBJ2-2
TGTGCCAGCAGCCGACAGGGTCGAACTAATGAAAAACTGTTTTTT	CASSRQGRTNEKLFF	.	TRBD1	TRBV4-2	TRBJ1-4
TGTGCCAGCAGCAAGGGGACAAATGGCTACACCTTC	CASSKGTNGYTF	.	.	TRBV12-3/TRBV12-4	TRBJ1-2
TGTGCCAGCTACAGGGAGTATAATTCACCCCTCCACTTT	CASYREYNSPLHF	.	.	TRBV6-5	TRBJ1-6
TGTGCCAGTAACCAGGGGTCTACCGGGGAGCTGTTTTTT	CASNQGSTGELFF	.	.	TRBV19	TRBJ2-2
TGTGCCAGCAGCCCCGCACCGGACAGGGTTAAGACCCAGTACTTC	CASSPAPDRVKTQYF	.	TRBD1	TRBV7-7	TRBJ2-5
TGCGCCAGCAGCCGAGGGGGAAACACTGAAGCTTTCTTT	CASSRGGNTEAFF	.	.	TRBV5-1	TRBJ1-1
TGCGCCAGCAGTGAGAACAGGGCGACTGGCTACACCTTC	CASSENRATGYTF	.	.	TRBV10-1	TRBJ1-2
TGTGCCTGGAGCGCAGGCAACTCTGGAAACACCATATATTTT	CAWSAGNSGNTIYF	.	.	TRBV30	TRBJ1-3
TGTGCCTGGAGAGCGGACAGCTATAATTCACCCCTCCACTTT	CAWRADSYNSPLHF	.	.	TRBV30	TRBJ1-6
TGTGCCAGCAGTCAGGTATACAATGAGCAGTTCTTC	CASSQVYNEQFF	.	.	TRBV6-5	TRBJ2-1
TGTGCCAGCTTCCTGAGGGGGCTGAATTCACCCCTCCACTTT	CASFLRGLNSPLHF	once	TRBD1	TRBV5-6	TRBJ1-6
TGTGCCAGCAGTTCCCGCCGGGACAGGGCCGCCGAGACCCAGTACTTC	CASSSRRDRAAETQYF	.	TRBD1	TRBV6-5	TRBJ2-5
TGTGCCAGTAGTGGGACGGACAGGGGGACCTACGAGCAGTACTTC	CASSGTDRGTYEQYF	.	TRBD1	TRBV19	TRBJ2-7
TGTGCCAGCAGCCAAACGGGACTGGGGTCCTACGAGCAGTACTTC	CASSQTGLGSYEQYF	.	.	TRBV3-1/TRBV3-2	TRBJ2-7
TGTGCCAGCAGTATGGGGGCCGGACAGTACTTC	CASSMGAGQYF	.	.	TRBV2	TRBJ2-7
TGTGCCAGCAGCCGTGAGGGCCAAGCTTTCTTT	CASSREGQAFF	.	.	TRBV11-2	TRBJ1-1
TGTGCCAGCAGTGGGAAACCAGGGTATAGCAATCAGCCCCAGCATTTT	CASSGKPGYSNQPQHF	.	.	TRBV6-1	TRBJ1-5
TGTGCCAGCAGAGACCGGGCCAGGGGGAAGAACTATGGCTACACCTTC	CASRDRARGKNYGYTF	.	TRBD1	TRBV2	TRBJ1-2
TGTGCCAGTAGTATCAACAGTATTTACGAGCAGTACTTC	CASSINSIYEQYF	.	.	TRBV19	TRBJ2-7
TGTGCCAGCAGTTTGGACAGGGCCACTGAAGCTTTCTTT	CASSLDRATEAFF	.	TRBD1	TRBV11-3	TRBJ1-1
TGCAGCGTCGAGAAGGGAGGGGGGCTCCACTATGGCTACACCTTC	CSVEKGGGLHYGYTF	.	.	TRBV29-1	TRBJ1-2
TGTGCCAGCTCGCCCGGGACAGGGGGATACGAGCAGTACTTC	CASSPGTGGYEQYF	.	TRBD1	TRBV18	TRBJ2-7
TGTGCCAGCGCTCCCCAGGGGGTCGGCTATGGCTACACCTTC	CASAPQGVGYGYTF	once	TRBD1	TRBV19	TRBJ1-2
TGTGCCAGCAGCAGGACAGGGGAGAAACTGTTTTTT	CASSRTGEKLFF	.	TRBD1	TRBV12-3/TRBV12-4	TRBJ1-4
TGTGCCAGCAGGGAGGGAAGCGGGGGGGCCGATACGCAGTATTTT	CASREGSGGADTQYF	few	TRBD2	TRBV7-2	TRBJ2-3
TGCGCCAGCAGCTCGAACCTAGGAACTAAAGAGACCCAGTACTTC	CASSSNLGTKETQYF	.	.	TRBV5-1	TRBJ2-5